Detailed here is one T cell receptor beta chain. Assay: immunoSEQ multiplex PCR; the TCRdb copy retains only in-frame clones and omits some. The sample shows some 90,000 clones, nearly 90% of them seen only once. This entry belongs to a study of blood T cell repertoires in COVID-19. Study overall: Sources were T cells, B-cell-depleted T cells, or PBMCs; the material itself was cDNA or gDNA.

This CDR3 contains 16 residues. V lost 0 bases to trimming and J lost 2 bases, with 11 bases between them. CDR1 is SGHNT and CDR2 is YYREEE in the germline V gene (reference sequence). The gene calls are TRBV5-4 and TRBJ1-4, with D uncertain. This TCR was sampled from a woman older than 75 with active or convalescent COVID-19. The sample comprised peripheral blood. CDR3 residues: CASSLDPISTNEKLFF. In DNA, the CDR3 is TGTGCCAGCAGCTTGGATCCGATAAGCACTAATGAAAAACTGTTTTTT. The variable domain in full, completed from reference TRBV5-4 and TRBJ1-4, reads ETGVTQSPTHLIKTRGQQVTLRCSSQSGHNTVSWYQQALGQGPQFIFQYYREEENGRGNFPPRFSGLQFPNYSSELNVNALELDDSALYLCASSLDPISTNEKLFFGSGTQLSVL.